What follows are 25 T cell receptor beta chains derived from one specimen sequenced in a study of blood T cell repertoires in COVID-19 (TCRdb year 2020). The library relied on the immunoSEQ multiplex PCR assay. The table comes from immuneACCESS by way of TCRdb, which keeps in-frame sequences with V and J called. Part of the clones is missing from these tables; in studies checked, under half for an unresolved V gene and the rest for unknown reasons. The sample table lists fewer than 110,000 clones, around 85% of them with a count of one. The ten largest make up about 1.8% of the sample. Input material: peripheral blood. The receptors were sampled from a woman between 65 and 79 years old with active or convalescent COVID-19.

This clone was found a few times. The chain carries TRBV5-1 and TRBJ2-1, with TRBD1 matching over 8 bases. Germline CDR1 is SGHRS and CDR2 is YFSETQ. The length of the CDR3 is 14 residues. The V and J ends lost 1 base and 5 bases, in that order; junction bases with no gene match: 2. The CDR3 reads CASSLQGADNEQFF. For the CDR3, the DNA is TGCGCCAGCAGCTTGCAGGGGGCGGACAATGAGCAGTTCTTC.

The sample holds a few counts of this clone. The chain links TRBV28 to TRBJ2-7; 9 nucleotides agree with TRBD1. The trim removed 5 bases at V and 3 bases at J, leaving 5 bases unmatched. Germline CDR1 is MDHEN and CDR2 is SYDVKM. The CDR3 is 14 residues long. The CDR3 region has the DNA TGTGCCAGCAGTGTACCGGGACAGGGCTACGAGCAGTACTTC. It yields the protein CASSVPGQGYEQYF.

A few counts support this clone. The chain employs TRBV5-4 and TRBJ1-3; the D is unclear. The V gene's germline CDR1 is SGHNT and CDR2 YYREEE (reference sequence). This CDR3 has 12 residues. The V end lost 1 base, the J end lost 8 bases, and 7 bases lay between the germline ends. The CDR3 protein is CASSLRQDTIYF. In DNA form, the CDR3 reads TGTGCCAGCAGCTTGCGTCAGGACACCATATATTTT. Using reference TRBV5-4 and TRBJ1-3 for the parts outside the CDR3, the full variable domain is ETGVTQSPTHLIKTRGQQVTLRCSSQSGHNTVSWYQQALGQGPQFIFQYYREEENGRGNFPPRFSGLQFPNYSSELNVNALELDDSALYLCASSLRQDTIYFGEGSWLTVV.

The rearrangement links TRBV5-6 to TRBJ2-7; 12 positions agree with TRBD1. Germline CDR1 SGHDT, CDR2 YYEEEE. V dropped 4 bases and J dropped 4; count of bases not matched to a gene: 6. CDR3 length: 15 amino acids. CDR3 sequence reads: CASSPGTGGAYEQYF. The CDR3 DNA is TGTGCCAGCAGCCCTGGGACAGGGGGCGCGTACGAGCAGTACTTC.

The CDR3 protein is CASSVGGENTEAFF. The CDR3 nucleotides read TGTGCCAGCAGCGTAGGCGGGGAGAACACTGAAGCTTTCTTT. The rearrangement links TRBV9 to TRBJ1-1; unclear D gene. The CDR3 has 14 amino acids. CDR1 SGDLS and CDR2 YYNGEE come from the germline V gene. Trimming removed 0 bases from V and 1 base from J, with 7 bases in between. Filled out from reference TRBV9 and TRBJ1-1, the complete variable domain reads DSGVTQTPKHLITATGQRVTLRCSPRSGDLSVYWYQQSLDQGLQFLIQYYNGEERAKGNILERFSAQQFPDLHSELNLSSLELGDSALYFCASSVGGENTEAFFGQGTRLTVV.

The chain combines TRBV5-4 with TRBJ1-1, with TRBD1 identical over 10 bases. V gave up 7 bases and J gave up 4 bases; unmatched junction bases: 10. The CDR3 covers 15 residues. The V gene's germline CDR1 is SGHNT and CDR2 YYREEE (reference sequence). CDR3 sequence: CASRADRGHPTEAFF. CDR3 nucleotides: TGTGCCAGCCGCGCCGACAGGGGGCATCCCACTGAAGCTTTCTTT.

The rearrangement uses TRBV21-1 and TRBJ2-3; TRBD1, as called in the table, went unchecked against the DNA. TRBV21-1 is noted as a pseudogene. This CDR3 has 15 residues. CDR3 protein: CASSARGQGVDTQYF. The CDR3, as DNA: TGTGCCAGCAGCGCCCGAGGGCAGGGGGTGGATACGCAGTATTTT.

This chain links TRBV12-5 with TRBJ1-1; 7 bases fit TRBD1. J gave up 1 base and V 1 base, and 0 bases lay outside the gene matches. This CDR3 spans 14 amino acids. CDR1 and CDR2 from the germline V gene are LGHNT and FRNRAP. CDR3 loop: CASGLGDRNTEAFF. The CDR3 DNA follows: TGTGCTAGTGGTTTGGGGGACAGGAACACTGAAGCTTTCTTT.

The chain joins TRBV7-8 to TRBJ1-1; D unresolved. Germline CDR1 and CDR2: SGHVS and FQNEAQ. There are 13 residues in the CDR3. Trimming took 5 bases from V and 2 from J, leaving 9 bases between them. This chain's CDR3 is CASSPGRNTEAFF. The CDR3 DNA sequence: TGTGCCAGCAGCCCAGGCCGTAACACTGAAGCTTTCTTT. The complete variable domain, with remaining parts taken from reference TRBV7-8 and TRBJ1-1, reads GAGVSQSPRYKVAKRGQDVALRCDPISGHVSLFWYQQALGQGPEFLTYFQNEAQLDKSGLPSDRFFAERPEGSVSTLKIQRTQQEDSAVYLCASSPGRNTEAFFGQGTRLTVV.

The chain has TRBV7-2 and TRBJ1-2, with D possibly being TRBD1 (5 bases). This CDR3 comprises 16 residues. Germline lookup yields CDR1 SGHTA and CDR2 FQGNSA. With 4 bases removed from V and 0 bases from J, the gap between germline ends came to 15 bases. CDR3 loop: CASSSSRQKANYGYTF. The CDR3 coding sequence is TGTGCCAGCAGCTCATCTCGACAGAAAGCTAACTATGGCTACACCTTC.

J is TRBJ2-3 and V is TRBV28; 8 nucleotides agree with TRBD2. Unmatched junction bases numbered 23, after V lost 6 bases and J lost 6 bases. CDR1 and CDR2 (germline): MDHEN, SYDVKM. This CDR3 is built from 19 residues. CDR3 amino acids: CASSRGWVAGPRRADTQYF. In nucleotides, the CDR3 is TGTGCCAGCAGCCGAGGTTGGGTAGCGGGGCCTCGGAGGGCGGATACGCAGTATTTT.

The chain joins TRBV28 to TRBJ1-3; D possibly corresponds to TRBD1 (6 bases). CDR3 size: 17 residues. V was trimmed by 3 bases and J by 4 bases, leaving 19 bases between them. Germline V gene data show CDR1 as MDHEN and CDR2 as SYDVKM. The CDR3 is CASSFASRTEVGNTIYF. Written as DNA, the CDR3 is TGTGCCAGCAGTTTCGCCTCCCGGACAGAAGTCGGAAACACCATATATTTT.

The chain uses TRBV28 and TRBJ2-1; no clear D gene. V gave up 3 bases and J gave up 6 bases, with 9 bases separating them. This CDR3 region has 13 residues. Germline-derived CDR1 and CDR2 are MDHEN and SYDVKM. As DNA, the CDR3 is TGTGCCAGCAGTTTGGTTCAGATCAATGAGCAGTTCTTC. Translating gives CASSLVQINEQFF.

Points on this clone: One end of the junction varies from germline; a read error may be responsible. This chain joins TRBV7-3 and TRBJ1-3; 7 bases align to TRBD1. Per germline, CDR1 SGHTA and CDR2 FQGTGA. The CDR3 sequence is 16 residues long. The CDR3, as DNA: TGTGCCAGCACCTTACCTATGGGGGGACAGAGAAACACCATATATTTT. It translates to CASTLPMGGQRNTIYF.

For the CDR3, the DNA is TGTGCCTGGGCTCACCAGAGGGAGCAGTACTTC. This translates into CAWAHQREQYF. The chain is built from TRBV30 and TRBJ2-7; the D is unclear. V lost 5 bases to trimming and J lost 7 bases, with 12 bases between them. CDR1 and CDR2 from the germline V gene are GTSNPN and SVGIG (reference sequence). The CDR3 loop spans 11 amino acids.

This chain connects TRBV28 to TRBJ1-1; 8 bases agree with TRBD1. With 2 bases clipped from V and 4 bases from J, the junction kept 6 bases outside the gene matches. Germline V CDR1 and CDR2: MDHEN, SYDVKM. This CDR3 is 15 amino acids long. As DNA, the CDR3 is TGTGCCAGCAGTTTACTATACAGGGGGTTCACTGAAGCTTTCTTT. Its translation: CASSLLYRGFTEAFF. The entire variable domain, with the rest obtained from reference TRBV28 and TRBJ1-1, is as follows: DVKVTQSSRYLVKRTGEKVFLECVQDMDHENMFWYRQDPGLGLRLIYFSYDVKMKEKGDIPEGYSVSREKKERFSLILESASTNQTSMYLCASSLLYRGFTEAFFGQGTRLTVV.

The gene calls are TRBV5-1 and TRBJ2-5; 7 positions match TRBD2. The J segment lost 1 base and the V segment lost 2 bases, leaving 8 bases of the junction unmatched. CDR1 SGHRS and CDR2 YFSETQ come from the germline V gene. This CDR3 comprises 16 residues. CDR3 nucleotides: TGCGCCAGCAGCTTTCAGGCTAGCGGATTCCAAGAGACCCAGTACTTC. It specifies CASSFQASGFQETQYF.

This chain uses TRBV30 with TRBJ2-5; D is possibly TRBD2 (7 bases). Germline V gene sequence: CDR1 GTSNPN, CDR2 SVGIG (reference sequence). Trimming removed 5 bases from V and 5 bases from J, with 12 bases in between. This CDR3 spans 12 amino acids. The CDR3 sequence is CAWGGAPETQYF. The CDR3, as DNA: TGTGCCTGGGGGGGGGCTCCGGAGACCCAGTACTTC.

With regard to this clone: One junction end disagrees with the germline gene, perhaps due to a read error. The chain is built from TRBV7-7 and TRBJ2-5; the D gene is possibly TRBD2 (6 bases). The CDR3 loop spans 15 amino acids. Germline loops: CDR1 SSHAT, CDR2 FNYEAQ (reference sequence). This CDR3 reads CASSQIPGLEETQYF. In DNA form, the CDR3 reads TGTGCTAGCAGCCAAATACCGGGACTGGAAGAGACCCAGTACTTC.

This sequence joins TRBV7-2 and TRBJ2-5; 12 nucleotides align to TRBD2. The trim removed 3 bases at V and 7 bases at J, leaving 6 bases unmatched. CDR1 is SGHTA and CDR2 is FQGNSA in the germline V gene. This CDR3 has 15 amino acids. In DNA, the CDR3 is TGTGCCAGCAGCTTTGTGACTAGCGGGGGTGGGACCCAGTACTTC. Translation: CASSFVTSGGGTQYF.

The chain links TRBV7-2 to TRBJ2-3; 7 positions match TRBD2. The CDR3 loop spans 13 amino acids. The ends lost 5 bases at V and 6 bases at J; junction bases unmatched: 5. Germline CDR1 and CDR2: SGHTA and FQGNSA. The CDR3 DNA reads TGTGCCAGCAGCGCGTGGGGAGGGGATACGCAGTATTTT. Amino acids: CASSAWGGDTQYF.

V is TRBV9 and J is TRBJ2-5; D might be TRBD1 (7 bases). V was trimmed by 4 bases and J by 3 bases, leaving 13 bases between them. Germline V gene lookup returns CDR1 SGDLS and CDR2 YYNGEE. This CDR3 region has 14 residues. The CDR3: CASSFQGGEETQYF. The CDR3 DNA is TGTGCCAGCAGCTTCCAGGGGGGAGAAGAGACCCAGTACTTC.

This clone was detected a few times. The chain employs TRBV27 and TRBJ2-2; TRBD2 matches 12 bases. This CDR3 has 15 residues. Germline CDR1 MNHEY, CDR2 SMNVEV (reference sequence). The V gene end was trimmed by 9 bases and the J gene end by 5 bases; junction bases not matched to a gene: 7. In DNA form, the CDR3 reads TGTGCCAGACTAGCGGGGGGCCAGAGGACCGGGGAGCTGTTTTTT. It specifies CARLAGGQRTGELFF.

V and J are TRBV2 and TRBJ2-3; 9 bases match TRBD2. Germline values: CDR1 SNHLY, CDR2 FYNNEI. Trimming took 5 bases from V and 8 from J; bases not matched to a gene: 8. This CDR3 has 14 amino acids. CDR3 DNA: TGTGCCAGCAGTCCAGCGGGGGGTGTCAGTACGCAGTATTTT. Encoded protein: CASSPAGGVSTQYF.

V usage is TRBV27 and J usage is TRBJ1-1, with 8 bases lining up with TRBD1. CDR1 is MNHEY and CDR2 is SMNVEV in the germline V gene (reference sequence). The CDR3 runs 17 residues. J was trimmed by 2 bases and V by 5 bases; bases with no gene match: 13. The CDR3 here is CASSPLGQGARNTEAFF. For the CDR3, the DNA is TGTGCCAGCAGTCCCCTTGGGCAGGGGGCTAGAAACACTGAAGCTTTCTTT.